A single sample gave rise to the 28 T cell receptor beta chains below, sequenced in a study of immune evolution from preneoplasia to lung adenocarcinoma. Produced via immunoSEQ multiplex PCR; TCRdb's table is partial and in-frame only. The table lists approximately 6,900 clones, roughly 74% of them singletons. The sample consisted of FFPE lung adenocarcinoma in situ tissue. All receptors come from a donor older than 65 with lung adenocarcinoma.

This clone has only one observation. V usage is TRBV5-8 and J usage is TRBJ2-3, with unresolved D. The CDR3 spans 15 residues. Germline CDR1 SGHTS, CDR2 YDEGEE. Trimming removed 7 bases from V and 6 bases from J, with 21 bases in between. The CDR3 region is CASLAWGSNEDTQYF. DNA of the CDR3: TGTGCCAGCCTGGCTTGGGGTAGCAACGAGGATACGCAGTATTTT.

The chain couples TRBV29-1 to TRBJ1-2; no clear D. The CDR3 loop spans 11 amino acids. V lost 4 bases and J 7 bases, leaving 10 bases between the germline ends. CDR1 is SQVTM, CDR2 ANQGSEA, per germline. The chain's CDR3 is CSVVGGSGYTF. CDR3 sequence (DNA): TGCAGCGTTGTTGGTGGGAGTGGCTACACCTTC.

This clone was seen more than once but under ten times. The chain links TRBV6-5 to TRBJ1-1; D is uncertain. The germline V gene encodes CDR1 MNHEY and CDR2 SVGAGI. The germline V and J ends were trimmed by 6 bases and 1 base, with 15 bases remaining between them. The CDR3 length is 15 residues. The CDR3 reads CASRIHWAGNTEAFF. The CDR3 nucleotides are TGTGCCAGCAGAATCCACTGGGCAGGGAACACTGAAGCTTTCTTT.

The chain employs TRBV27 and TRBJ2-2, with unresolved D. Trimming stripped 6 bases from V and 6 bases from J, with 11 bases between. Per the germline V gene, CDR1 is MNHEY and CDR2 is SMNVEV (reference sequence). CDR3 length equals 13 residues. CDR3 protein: CASRGMVAGELFF. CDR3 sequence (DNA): TGTGCCAGCAGGGGGATGGTCGCCGGGGAGCTGTTTTTT.

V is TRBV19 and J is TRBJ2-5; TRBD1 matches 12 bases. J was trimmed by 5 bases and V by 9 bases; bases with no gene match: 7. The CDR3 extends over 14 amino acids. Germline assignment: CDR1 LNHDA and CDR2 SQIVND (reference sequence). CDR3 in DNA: TGTGCCAGCCGGGACAGGGGGCGCGGGGAGACCCAGTACTTC. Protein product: CASRDRGRGETQYF.

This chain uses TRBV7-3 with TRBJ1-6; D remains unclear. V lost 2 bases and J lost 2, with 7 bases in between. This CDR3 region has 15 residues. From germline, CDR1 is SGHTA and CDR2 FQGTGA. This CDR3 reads CASSLGHTYNSPLHF. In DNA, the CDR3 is TGTGCCAGCAGCTTAGGGCATACCTATAATTCACCCCTCCACTTT.

In DNA, the CDR3 is TGTGCCAGCTCACCACCGGCGGGGGGGCAAAATACGCAGTATTTT. Its translation is CASSPPAGGQNTQYF. This rearrangement joins TRBV18 to TRBJ2-3; 9 positions agree with TRBD2. CDR3 size: 15 residues. From germline, CDR1 is KGHSH and CDR2 LQKENI. With 0 bases clipped from V and 7 bases from J, the junction kept 5 bases outside the gene matches.

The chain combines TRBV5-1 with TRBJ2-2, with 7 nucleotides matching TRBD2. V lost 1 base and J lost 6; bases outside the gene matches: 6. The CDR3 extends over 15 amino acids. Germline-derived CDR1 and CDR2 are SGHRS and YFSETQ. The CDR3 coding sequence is TGCGCCAGCAGCTTGCAGCGGGGTGGGGCCGGGGAGCTGTTTTTT. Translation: CASSLQRGGAGELFF.

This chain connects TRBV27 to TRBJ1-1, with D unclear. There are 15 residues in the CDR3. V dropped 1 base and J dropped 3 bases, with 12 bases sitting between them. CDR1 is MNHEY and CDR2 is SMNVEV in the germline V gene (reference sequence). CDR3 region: CASSLFVTRHTEAFF. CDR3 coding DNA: TGTGCCAGCAGTTTATTTGTGACCCGACACACTGAAGCTTTCTTT.

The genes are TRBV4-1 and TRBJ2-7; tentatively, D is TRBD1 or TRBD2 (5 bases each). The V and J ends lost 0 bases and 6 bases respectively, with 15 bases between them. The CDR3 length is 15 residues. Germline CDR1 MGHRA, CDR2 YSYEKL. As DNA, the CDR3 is TGCGCCAGCAGCCAAGAACGTAGGGTGGGGGTCGAGCAGTACTTC. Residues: CASSQERRVGVEQYF.

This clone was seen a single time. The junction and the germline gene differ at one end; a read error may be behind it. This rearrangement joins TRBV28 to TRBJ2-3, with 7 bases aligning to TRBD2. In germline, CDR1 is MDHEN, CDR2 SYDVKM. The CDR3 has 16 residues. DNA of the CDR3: TGTGCCAGCAGTTCCCCCTCTAGCGGACGCACAGATGCGCAGTATTTT. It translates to CASSSPSSGRTDAQYF.

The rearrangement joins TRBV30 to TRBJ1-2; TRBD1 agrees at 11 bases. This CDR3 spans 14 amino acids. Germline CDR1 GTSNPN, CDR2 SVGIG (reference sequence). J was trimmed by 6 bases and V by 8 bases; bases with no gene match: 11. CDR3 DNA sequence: TGTGCCACACAAACCGGGACAGGGGGACATGGCTACACCTTC. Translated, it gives CATQTGTGGHGYTF. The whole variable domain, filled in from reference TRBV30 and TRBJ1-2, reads SQTIHQWPATLVQPVGSPLSLECTVEGTSNPNLYWYRQAAGRGLQLLFYSVGIGQISSEVPQNLSASRPQDRQFILSSKKLLLSDSGFYLCATQTGTGGHGYTFGSGTRLTVV.

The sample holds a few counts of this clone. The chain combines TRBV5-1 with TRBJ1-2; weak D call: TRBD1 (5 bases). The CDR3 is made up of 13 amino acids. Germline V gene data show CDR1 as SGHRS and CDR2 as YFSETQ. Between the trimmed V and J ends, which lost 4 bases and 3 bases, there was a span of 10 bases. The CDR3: CASSPGGDYGYTF. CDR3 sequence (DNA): TGCGCCAGCAGCCCCGGGGGGGACTATGGCTACACCTTC.

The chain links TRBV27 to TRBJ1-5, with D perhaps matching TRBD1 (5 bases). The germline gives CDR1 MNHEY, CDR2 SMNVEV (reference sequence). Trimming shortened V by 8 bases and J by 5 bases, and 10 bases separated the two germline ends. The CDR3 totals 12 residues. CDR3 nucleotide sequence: TGTGCCAGCGGGACTGACGATCAGCCCCAGCATTTT. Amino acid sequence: CASGTDDQPQHF.

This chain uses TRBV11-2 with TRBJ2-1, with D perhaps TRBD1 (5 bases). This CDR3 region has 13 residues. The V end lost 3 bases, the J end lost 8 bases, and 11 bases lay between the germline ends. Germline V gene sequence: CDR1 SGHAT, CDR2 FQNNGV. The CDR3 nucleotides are TGTGCCAGCAGCTTTAGCAGGGCGGATGAGCAGTTCTTC. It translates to CASSFSRADEQFF.

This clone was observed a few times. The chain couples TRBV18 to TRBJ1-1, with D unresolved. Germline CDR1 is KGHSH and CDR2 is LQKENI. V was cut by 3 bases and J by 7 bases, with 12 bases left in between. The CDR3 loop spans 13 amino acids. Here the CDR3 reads CASSPGSTHEAFF. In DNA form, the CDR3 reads TGTGCCAGCTCACCTGGGAGCACGCATGAAGCTTTCTTT.

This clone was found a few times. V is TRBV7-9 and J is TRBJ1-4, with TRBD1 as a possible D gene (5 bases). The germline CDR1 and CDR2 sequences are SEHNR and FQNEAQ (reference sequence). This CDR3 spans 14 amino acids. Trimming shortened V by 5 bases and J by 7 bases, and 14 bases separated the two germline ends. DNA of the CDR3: TGTGCCAGCAGCGGGCGGGGGAAGGGTGAAAAACTGTTTTTT. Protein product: CASSGRGKGEKLFF.

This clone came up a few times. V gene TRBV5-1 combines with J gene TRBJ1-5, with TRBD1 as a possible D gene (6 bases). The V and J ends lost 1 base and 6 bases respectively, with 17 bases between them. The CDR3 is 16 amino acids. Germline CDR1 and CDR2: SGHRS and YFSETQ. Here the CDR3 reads CASSLSYRDTGQPQHF. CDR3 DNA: TGCGCCAGCAGCTTGTCCTACAGGGATACAGGTCAGCCCCAGCATTTT.

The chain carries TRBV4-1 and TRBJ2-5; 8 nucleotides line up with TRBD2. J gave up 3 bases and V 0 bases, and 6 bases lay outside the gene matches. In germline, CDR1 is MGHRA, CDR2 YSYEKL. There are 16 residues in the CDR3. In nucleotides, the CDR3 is TGCGCCAGCAGCCAAGATCGGGGGGGAGCCGAAGAGACCCAGTACTTC. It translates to CASSQDRGGAEETQYF.

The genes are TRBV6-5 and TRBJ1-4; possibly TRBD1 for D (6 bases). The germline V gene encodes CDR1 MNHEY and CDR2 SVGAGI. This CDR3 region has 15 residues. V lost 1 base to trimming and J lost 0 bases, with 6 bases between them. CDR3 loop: CASSYYRATNEKLFF. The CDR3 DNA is TGTGCCAGCAGTTACTACAGGGCAACTAATGAAAAACTGTTTTTT.

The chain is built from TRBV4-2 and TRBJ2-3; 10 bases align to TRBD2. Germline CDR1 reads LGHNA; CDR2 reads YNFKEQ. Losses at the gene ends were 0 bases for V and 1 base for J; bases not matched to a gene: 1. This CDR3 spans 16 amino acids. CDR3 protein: CASSQEGTSGTDTQYF. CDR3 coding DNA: TGTGCCAGCAGCCAAGAAGGGACTAGCGGCACAGATACGCAGTATTTT.

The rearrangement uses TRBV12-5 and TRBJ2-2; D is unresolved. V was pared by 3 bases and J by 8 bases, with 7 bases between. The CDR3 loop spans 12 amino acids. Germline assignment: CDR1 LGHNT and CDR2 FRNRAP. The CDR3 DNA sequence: TGTGCTAGTGGTTTCCCAGGTGGGGAGCTGTTTTTT. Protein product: CASGFPGGELFF.

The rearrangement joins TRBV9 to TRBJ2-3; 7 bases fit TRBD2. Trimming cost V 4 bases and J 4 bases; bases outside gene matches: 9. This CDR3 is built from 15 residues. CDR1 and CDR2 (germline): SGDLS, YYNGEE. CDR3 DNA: TGTGCCAGCAGCCCCTTTGCGGGAGCCGCAGATACGCAGTATTTT. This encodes CASSPFAGAADTQYF. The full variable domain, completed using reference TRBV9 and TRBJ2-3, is DSGVTQTPKHLITATGQRVTLRCSPRSGDLSVYWYQQSLDQGLQFLIQYYNGEERAKGNILERFSAQQFPDLHSELNLSSLELGDSALYFCASSPFAGAADTQYFGPGTRLTVL.

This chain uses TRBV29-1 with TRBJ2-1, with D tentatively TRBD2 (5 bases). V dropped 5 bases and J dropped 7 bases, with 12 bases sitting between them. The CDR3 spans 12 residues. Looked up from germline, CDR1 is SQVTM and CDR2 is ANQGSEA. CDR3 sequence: CSVRREGNEQFF. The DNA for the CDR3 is TGCAGCGTTCGTCGGGAAGGGAATGAGCAGTTCTTC.

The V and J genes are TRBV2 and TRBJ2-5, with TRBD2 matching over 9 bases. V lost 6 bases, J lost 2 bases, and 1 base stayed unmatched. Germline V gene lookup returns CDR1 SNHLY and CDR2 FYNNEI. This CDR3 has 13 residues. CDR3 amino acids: CASRTSGQETQYF. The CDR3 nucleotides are TGTGCCAGCAGGACTAGCGGACAAGAGACCCAGTACTTC.

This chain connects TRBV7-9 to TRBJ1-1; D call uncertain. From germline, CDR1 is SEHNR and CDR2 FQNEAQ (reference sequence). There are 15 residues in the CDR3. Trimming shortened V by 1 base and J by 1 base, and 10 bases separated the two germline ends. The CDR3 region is CASSLEERKNTEAFF. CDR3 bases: TGTGCCAGCAGCTTAGAAGAACGGAAGAACACTGAAGCTTTCTTT.

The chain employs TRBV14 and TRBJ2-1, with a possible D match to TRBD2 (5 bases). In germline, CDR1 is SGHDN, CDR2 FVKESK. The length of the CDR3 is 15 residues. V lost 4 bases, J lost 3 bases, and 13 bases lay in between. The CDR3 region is CASSLDSLFYNEQFF. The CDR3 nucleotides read TGTGCCAGCAGCCTGGACTCTCTATTCTACAATGAGCAGTTCTTC.

Written as DNA, the CDR3 is TGTGCCAGCAGCTTCGGAGGATCTTATGGCTACACCTTC. Its translation is CASSFGGSYGYTF. V usage is TRBV5-6 and J usage is TRBJ1-2; D gene ambiguous. The CDR3 runs 13 residues. V lost 2 bases to trimming and J lost 5 bases, with 10 bases between them. Germline V gene data show CDR1 as SGHDT and CDR2 as YYEEEE.